This TCR beta chain was recorded in a study of T-cell memory formation after mild COVID-19. The CDR3 is 15 residues long. V was pared by 7 bases and J by 7 bases, with 22 bases between. From germline, CDR1 is MNHNS and CDR2 SASEGT. This clonotype was detected a few times. The antigen is unknown. Study outcomes and limitations: Later expanders leaned CD4+, whereas day 15 to 85 contracting clones were balanced CD4/CD8. A subset of responding clones appeared in pre-infection memory, suggesting cross-reactive memory joined. Of the contracting clones, CD4+ ones lay mainly in CM and EM, and CD8+ ones in EMRA.

TCR alpha and TCR beta cDNA libraries carrying sample barcodes and UMIs came from 5'RACE with constant-segment primers. TCRdb redid the calling of the 5' RACE reads with MiXCR, one entry per CDR3 protein. The profile shows under 450,000 distinct CDR3 sequences, about a quarter of them singletons. The rearrangement joins TRBV6-1 to TRBJ1-2; possible D gene TRBD1, 6 bases. The sequence came from an adult woman who had mild COVID-19 (a few samples of this study predate the infection). Cell type and time point are not known. Sample: PBMCs or a T cell subset sorted from them (not recorded which). The CDR3 is CASKAGTPFGSGYTF. The CDR3 coding sequence is TGTGCCAGCAAGGCCGGGACACCATTCGGAAGTGGCTACACCTTC.